This TCR beta chain was observed in a study of blood T cell repertoires in COVID-19. The CDR3 covers 13 residues. Germline V gene lookup returns CDR1 LNHNV and CDR2 YYDKDF (reference sequence). The ends were cut back, 0 bases at V and 6 bases at J, with 8 bases in the middle. Clones were read by immunoSEQ multiplex PCR, and TCRdb kept only the in-frame ones, dropping some. The sample holds around 220,000 clones, roughly 90% seen once. The chain recombines TRBV15 with TRBJ1-2; D call uncertain. This sequence was found in a man in his thirties or forties who had been exposed to COVID-19. The source material was PBMCs or T cells enriched from blood (not recorded which). CDR3 bases: TGTGCCACCAGCAGAGATTTGCAGGATGGCTACACCTTC. Protein product: CATSRDLQDGYTF.